What follows are 12 T cell receptor beta chains derived from one specimen sequenced in a study of blood T cell repertoires in COVID-19. Profiling relied on immunoSEQ multiplex PCR, and the TCRdb table lists in-frame clones only, not all of them. The repertoire holds some 250,000 clones, with less than 85% as singletons. The sample consisted of peripheral blood. The source is a woman younger than 30 with acute or convalescent COVID-19.

The chain combines TRBV5-6 with TRBJ1-5; TRBD1 is a possible D gene (5 bases). V lost 2 bases to trimming and J lost 5 bases, with 20 bases between them. From germline, CDR1 is SGHDT and CDR2 YYEEEE. CDR3 length equals 17 residues. The DNA of the CDR3 is TGTGCCAGCAGCTTTTGGACCCAGGGTGGGAGGGATCAGCCCCAGCATTTT. Its protein product is CASSFWTQGGRDQPQHF.

The J gene is TRBJ2-7, the V gene TRBV6-2 or TRBV6-3; 13 bases line up with TRBD2. J gave up 9 bases and V 5 bases, and 4 bases lay outside the gene matches. The CDR3 has 13 amino acids. Per the germline V gene, CDR1 is MNHEY and CDR2 is SVGEGT. The DNA of the CDR3 is TGTGCCAGCAGTGTGGGACTAGCGGGAAGGCAGTACTTC. As protein: CASSVGLAGRQYF.

The chain carries TRBV4-2 and TRBJ2-7; 12 bases are a match to TRBD2. Germline values: CDR1 LGHNA, CDR2 YNFKEQ. The CDR3 sequence is 15 residues long. The ends lost 1 base at V and 3 bases at J; junction bases unmatched: 1. This CDR3 reads CASSQGTSGNYEQYF. CDR3 DNA sequence: TGTGCCAGCAGCCAAGGGACTAGCGGGAACTACGAGCAGTACTTC.

This rearrangement joins TRBV10-3 to TRBJ2-1; 10 positions agree with TRBD2. The CDR3 extends over 13 amino acids. Losses at the gene ends were 8 bases for V and 10 bases for J; bases not matched to a gene: 8. Looked up from germline, CDR1 is ENHRY and CDR2 is SYGVKD. DNA of the CDR3: TGTGCCATCGGGCTAGCGGGAGACGGGGAGCAGTTCTTC. Translating it yields CAIGLAGDGEQFF.

This clone was counted once. This chain joins TRBV5-6 and TRBJ2-2, with 7 bases identical to TRBD1. With 2 bases clipped from V and 5 bases from J, the junction kept 3 bases outside the gene matches. The CDR3 is 14 residues long. Germline assignment: CDR1 SGHDT and CDR2 YYEEEE. The CDR3 is CASSFRTGTGELFF. The CDR3 DNA reads as TGTGCCAGCAGCTTTCGGACAGGTACCGGGGAGCTGTTTTTT.

This chain links TRBV3-1 (or the pseudogene TRBV3-2) with TRBJ1-1, with a possible D match to TRBD1 (5 bases). CDR1 and CDR2 from the germline V gene are LGHDT and YNNKEL (reference sequence). The CDR3 length is 14 residues. Trimming removed 0 bases from V and 8 bases from J, with 13 bases in between. Here the CDR3 reads CASSQDGAGREAFF. The DNA for the CDR3 is TGTGCCAGCAGCCAAGATGGGGCGGGACGGGAAGCTTTCTTT.

The rearrangement links TRBV21-1 to TRBJ1-6; the tabulated D call, TRBD1, remains unverified against the DNA. TRBV21-1 is tagged as a pseudogene. CDR3 length equals 15 residues. The CDR3 bases are TGTGCCAGCAGCAACTACAGGGGTATAGATTCACCCCTCCACTTT. Its protein is CASSNYRGIDSPLHF.

The J gene is TRBJ2-5, the V gene TRBV5-1; 9 nucleotides agree with TRBD1. V lost 1 base to trimming and J lost 3 bases; unmatched junction nucleotides: 10. Germline V gene lookup returns CDR1 SGHRS and CDR2 YFSETQ. This CDR3 contains 17 residues. The CDR3 spells CASSLYRDRDQKETQYF. CDR3 bases: TGCGCCAGCAGCTTGTACCGGGACAGGGATCAGAAAGAGACCCAGTACTTC.

The chain couples TRBV6-5 to TRBJ2-5, with 9 nucleotides matching TRBD2. After removal of 0 bases from V and 4 bases from J, the junction contained 6 bases not matched to a gene. Germline values: CDR1 MNHEY, CDR2 SVGAGI. The CDR3 sequence is 16 residues long. CDR3 sequence reads: CASSYSGGRAGETQYF. In nucleotides, the CDR3 is TGTGCCAGCAGTTACTCTGGCGGGAGGGCCGGAGAGACCCAGTACTTC.

This chain connects TRBV9 to TRBJ2-3, with a tentative D call TRBD2 (6 bases). The germline CDR1 and CDR2 sequences are SGDLS and YYNGEE. V dropped 7 bases and J dropped 1 base, with 13 bases sitting between them. This CDR3 comprises 14 residues. CDR3 amino acids: CASGELARTDTQYF. DNA of the CDR3: TGTGCCAGCGGGGAACTAGCCCGCACAGATACGCAGTATTTT.

V usage is TRBV28 and J usage is TRBJ1-2; perhaps TRBD1 as D (6 bases). The CDR3 runs 14 residues. The V gene's germline CDR1 is MDHEN and CDR2 SYDVKM. V was trimmed by 5 bases and J by 5 bases, leaving 15 bases between them. This CDR3 is CASSPWTALYGYTF. The CDR3 DNA follows: TGTGCCAGCAGTCCTTGGACAGCACTATATGGCTACACCTTC.

Ten or more counts support this clone. The J gene is TRBJ1-1, the V gene TRBV10-3, with TRBD1 matching over 9 bases. The CDR3 sequence is 13 residues long. Germline lookup yields CDR1 ENHRY and CDR2 SYGVKD. V gave up 6 bases and J gave up 7 bases; unmatched junction bases: 6. CDR3 sequence reads: CAISRQGGSEAFF. The DNA of the CDR3 is TGTGCCATCAGCCGACAGGGGGGGAGTGAAGCTTTCTTT.